This T cell receptor beta chain was profiled in a study of chemoradiotherapy in HPV16-positive cancers. In the study overall: Functional T-cell assays on a couple of HPV16-positive patients' cells defined candidate HPV-specific clones and common TCR motifs.

This CDR3 is built from 16 residues. Unmatched junction bases numbered 7, after V lost 3 bases and J lost 4 bases. Germline-derived CDR1 and CDR2 are SGHNT and YYREEE (reference sequence). Using immunoSEQ multiplex PCR, the repertoire was profiled, and TCRdb retains in-frame clones only, with some absent. The sample yields some 14,000 clones, about nine tenths seen once. The rearrangement joins TRBV5-4 to TRBJ2-3, with TRBD2 matching 11 bases. This sequence originates from a human donor with HPV-associated anogenital cancer. The sequenced sample was tumor tissue, obtained from a patient who underwent chemoradiotherapy. The CDR3 region has the DNA TGTGCCAGCAGCTGGTCCTCTAGCGGGAGGCCAGATACGCAGTATTTT. It codes for CASSWSSSGRPDTQYF.